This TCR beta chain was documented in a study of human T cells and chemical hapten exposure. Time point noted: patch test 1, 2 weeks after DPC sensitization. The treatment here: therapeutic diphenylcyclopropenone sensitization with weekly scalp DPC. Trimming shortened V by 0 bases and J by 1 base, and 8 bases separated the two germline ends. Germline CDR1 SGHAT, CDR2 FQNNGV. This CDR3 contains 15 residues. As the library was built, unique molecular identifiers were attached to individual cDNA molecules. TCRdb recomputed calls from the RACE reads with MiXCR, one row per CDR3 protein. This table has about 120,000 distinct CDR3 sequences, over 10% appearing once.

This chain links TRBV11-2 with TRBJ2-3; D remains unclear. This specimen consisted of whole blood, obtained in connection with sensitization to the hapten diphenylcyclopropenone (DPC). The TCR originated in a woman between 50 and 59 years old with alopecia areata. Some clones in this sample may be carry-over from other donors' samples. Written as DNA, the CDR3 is TGTGCCAGCAGCTTAGATCCCCTGCGCACAGATACGCAGTATTTT. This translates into CASSLDPLRTDTQYF.